The 21 T cell receptor beta chains given below trace back to one sample, sequenced in a study of T cells in Graves' hyperthyroidism and ophthalmopathy. Regions amplified from RNA transcripts were the TCR beta CDR3 regions. First-round RT-PCR with HTBI primers amplified the TCR CDR3 region. A single record per CDR3 protein comes from TCRdb applying MiXCR to the multiplex PCR reads. Here the sample spans some 740,000 distinct CDR3 sequences, 13% to 15% being singletons. The material sequenced was blood. These receptor sequences come from a woman aged 18-29 years with Graves' hyperthyroidism.

The chain joins TRBV10-3 to TRBJ2-2, with D possibly being TRBD1 (6 bases). Germline CDR1 is ENHRY and CDR2 is SYGVKD. This CDR3 contains 13 residues. V was trimmed by 11 bases and J by 1 base, leaving 11 bases between them. The CDR3 is CAGRGQNTGELFF. CDR3 nucleotide sequence: TGTGCCGGCAGGGGACAGAACACCGGGGAGCTGTTTTTT.

This clonotype was counted many times. The chain is built from TRBV2 and TRBJ2-1; D possibly corresponds to TRBD2 (6 bases). CDR1 SNHLY and CDR2 FYNNEI come from the germline V gene. Trimming shortened V by 6 bases and J by 3 bases, and 18 bases separated the two germline ends. This CDR3 spans 16 amino acids. CDR3 nucleotides: TGTGCCAGCAGCCCCCGTGGGGCGGGATACTACAATGAGCAGTTCTTC. As protein: CASSPRGAGYYNEQFF.

This clonotype appeared a few times. The V gene is TRBV6-5, the J gene TRBJ2-7; D call uncertain. This CDR3 has 14 amino acids. V dropped 0 bases and J dropped 3 bases, with 9 bases sitting between them. Germline V lookup: CDR1 MNHEY, CDR2 SVGAGI. CDR3 in amino acids: CASSYSRKNYEQYF. CDR3 DNA: TGTGCCAGCAGTTACTCGCGGAAAAACTACGAGCAGTACTTC.

This clonotype was seen many times. Here the CDR3 DNA reads TGTGCCAGCAGCCCCTGGGGAACTAGCTCCTACAATGAGCAGTTCTTC. Translation: CASSPWGTSSYNEQFF. The V gene is TRBV7-3, the J gene TRBJ2-1; TRBD2 might be the D (5 bases). Per germline, CDR1 SGHTA and CDR2 FQGTGA. V dropped 5 bases and J dropped 0 bases, with 14 bases sitting between them. The CDR3 covers 16 residues.

A few counts support this clonotype. The chain joins TRBV4-2 to TRBJ2-1; weak D call: TRBD2 (5 bases). The CDR3 sequence is 14 residues long. The germline V gene encodes CDR1 LGHNA and CDR2 YNFKEQ. With 0 bases removed from V and 12 bases from J, the gap between germline ends came to 15 bases. CDR3 sequence reads: CASSQDTHISGQFF. CDR3 nucleotide sequence: TGTGCCAGCAGCCAAGATACCCACATCAGCGGGCAGTTCTTC.

This clonotype was observed at least ten times. The chain links TRBV30 to TRBJ2-1; D is unclear. The CDR3 runs 13 residues. V dropped 2 bases and J dropped 6 bases, with 11 bases sitting between them. Germline V gene data show CDR1 as GTSNPN and CDR2 as SVGIG (reference sequence). The CDR3 region has the DNA TGTGCCTGGAGTCGTAACACGCGCAATGAGCAGTTCTTC. Residues: CAWSRNTRNEQFF.

As for this clonotype: Here the CDR3 omits its conserved ending phenylalanine or tryptophan, so a read error is the likely source. The rearrangement uses TRBV7-3 and TRBJ1-5; a weak D match, TRBD1 (6 bases). CDR1 is SGHTA and CDR2 is FQGTGA in the germline V gene. Trimming took 5 bases from V and 3 from J, leaving 11 bases between them. The CDR3 is made up of 14 amino acids. The CDR3 DNA reads TGTGCCAGCAGCGATACAGGGTTCAATCAGCCCCAGCATTTG. Protein product: CASSDTGFNQPQHL.

The V gene is TRBV12-3 or TRBV12-4, the J gene TRBJ1-1, with 9 positions matching TRBD1. J lost 1 base, V lost 7 bases, and 4 bases had no gene match. The CDR3 has 14 residues. CDR3 nucleotide sequence: TGTGCCAGCAAGGACAGGGGCTCGAACACTGAAGCTTTCTTT. Translating gives CASKDRGSNTEAFF.

Ten or more counts support this clonotype. The chain links TRBV13 to TRBJ2-7, with 8 bases matching TRBD2. CDR1 and CDR2 (germline): PRHDT, FYEKMQ (reference sequence). Losses at the gene ends were 5 bases for V and 2 bases for J; bases not matched to a gene: 8. The CDR3 is 15 residues long. The CDR3 DNA is TGTGCCAGCAGCCCCCCCGCACTAGCGGCCTACGAGCAGTACTTC. Residues: CASSPPALAAYEQYF.

This clonotype was observed at least ten times. The V and J genes are TRBV28 and TRBJ2-5, with a possible D match to TRBD2 (6 bases). Germline V gives CDR1 MDHEN, CDR2 SYDVKM. Trimming removed 8 bases from V and 1 base from J, with 11 bases in between. This CDR3 has 13 amino acids. DNA for the CDR3: TGTGCCAGCGTGGGACTTACCCAAGAGACCCAGTACTTC. Translating it yields CASVGLTQETQYF.

This clonotype was seen ten or more times. The J gene is TRBJ1-1, the V gene TRBV28, with D unresolved. Germline CDR1 and CDR2: MDHEN and SYDVKM. With 8 bases removed from V and 4 bases from J, the gap between germline ends came to 17 bases. The CDR3 is made up of 14 amino acids. The DNA of the CDR3 is TGTGCCAGCTCTGACAACTTGGGAACCACTGAAGCTTTCTTT. This translates into CASSDNLGTTEAFF. The full variable domain, its missing parts supplied by reference TRBV28 and TRBJ1-1, is DVKVTQSSRYLVKRTGEKVFLECVQDMDHENMFWYRQDPGLGLRLIYFSYDVKMKEKGDIPEGYSVSREKKERFSLILESASTNQTSMYLCASSDNLGTTEAFFGQGTRLTVV.

This clonotype was found once. Being one base from a much bigger clone, this may be a read error. The chain carries TRBV2 and TRBJ2-1, with TRBD1 matching 10 bases. CDR1 SNHLY and CDR2 FYNNEI come from the germline V gene. This CDR3 has 15 amino acids. The CDR3 protein is CTSTGDRGSYNEQFF. In nucleotides, the CDR3 is TGTACCAGCACGGGGGACAGGGGTTCCTACAATGAGCAGTTCTTC.

The chain joins TRBV15 to TRBJ1-5; D gene uncertain. V was shortened by 0 bases and J by 6 bases, with 9 bases between the two germline ends. Germline lookup yields CDR1 LNHNV and CDR2 YYDKDF (reference sequence). This CDR3 has 14 residues. The CDR3 DNA reads TGTGCCACCAGCAGAGATACAGCTGGTCAGCCCCAGCATTTT. Its protein is CATSRDTAGQPQHF.

The rearrangement joins TRBV29-1 to TRBJ2-3, with 11 bases that match TRBD2. The germline CDR1 and CDR2 sequences are SQVTM and ANQGSEA. The CDR3 contains 16 residues. With 6 bases clipped from V and 5 bases from J, the junction kept 13 bases outside the gene matches. CDR3 bases: TGCAGCGTCGTACCGGATGATAGCGGGAGGGGAGATACGCAGTATTTT. It encodes CSVVPDDSGRGDTQYF.

The CDR3 DNA follows: TGTGCCAGCAGCCAGGGACTAGCGGGAACCGAGCAGTACTTC. Translated: CASSQGLAGTEQYF. The V gene is TRBV18, the J gene TRBJ2-7; 13 bases match TRBD2. CDR3 size: 14 residues. Looked up from germline, CDR1 is KGHSH and CDR2 is LQKENI. V lost 8 bases to trimming and J lost 6 bases; unmatched junction nucleotides: 7.

The genes are TRBV19 and TRBJ1-1, with a tentative D call TRBD1 (5 bases). Germline CDR1 LNHDA, CDR2 SQIVND (reference sequence). This CDR3 has 12 amino acids. V gave up 5 bases and J gave up 3 bases, with 7 bases separating them. The CDR3 loop is CASSARDTEAFF. CDR3 nucleotides: TGTGCCAGTAGTGCCAGGGACACTGAAGCTTTCTTT.

This clonotype showed up just a few times. The chain couples TRBV20-1 to TRBJ1-4; D is unresolved. The CDR3 runs to 13 residues. Germline values: CDR1 DFQATT, CDR2 SNEGSKA (reference sequence). The V end lost 5 bases, the J end lost 4 bases, and 11 bases lay between the germline ends. The CDR3 sequence: CSAWTRSNEKLFF. DNA for the CDR3: TGCAGTGCTTGGACCCGGAGTAATGAAAAACTGTTTTTT.

The rearrangement joins TRBV19 to TRBJ1-5; D is perhaps TRBD1 (6 bases). The CDR3 length is 14 residues. The germline gives CDR1 LNHDA, CDR2 SQIVND (reference sequence). The V gene lost 8 bases and the J gene lost 6 bases, with 17 bases spanning the gap. The CDR3 sequence is CASGRGERVQPQHF. The CDR3 nucleotides read TGTGCCAGTGGGAGGGGGGAACGGGTTCAGCCCCAGCATTTT.

This chain links TRBV6-9 with TRBJ2-2, with D maybe TRBD2 (5 bases). CDR3 length: 15 amino acids. Trimming removed 3 bases from V and 0 bases from J, with 8 bases in between. Germline V gene lookup returns CDR1 MNHGY and CDR2 SVAAGI. DNA of the CDR3: TGTGCCAGCAGTTACGGGGTGACGAACACCGGGGAGCTGTTTTTT. Amino acids: CASSYGVTNTGELFF.

This clonotype occurred many times. V usage is TRBV11-2 and J usage is TRBJ2-1, with D possibly being TRBD1 (5 bases). V was pared by 3 bases and J by 5 bases, with 14 bases between. This CDR3 region has 15 residues. Germline CDR1 is SGHAT and CDR2 is FQNNGV. The CDR3 sequence: CASSFTRVGNNEQFF. In nucleotides, the CDR3 is TGTGCCAGCAGCTTTACCAGGGTGGGCAACAATGAGCAGTTCTTC. The full variable domain, completed using reference TRBV11-2 and TRBJ2-1, is EAGVAQSPRYKIIEKRQSVAFWCNPISGHATLYWYQQILGQGPKLLIQFQNNGVVDDSQLPKDRFSAERLKGVDSTLKIQPAKLEDSAVYLCASSFTRVGNNEQFFGPGTRLTVL.

This clonotype was seen only a few times. The rearrangement uses TRBV19 and TRBJ1-5; D is perhaps TRBD1 (5 bases). The CDR3 is 14 residues long. With 7 bases removed from V and 6 bases from J, the gap between germline ends came to 16 bases. The V gene's germline CDR1 is LNHDA and CDR2 SQIVND (reference sequence). The chain's CDR3 is CASNPGGVGQPQHF. The CDR3 DNA reads as TGTGCCAGTAACCCCGGGGGGGTCGGTCAGCCCCAGCATTTT.